The sequence of this T cell receptor beta chain was determined in a study of T cells after yellow fever vaccination. TCRdb itself ran the 5' RACE reads through MiXCR, one entry per CDR3 protein. The profile shows about 350,000 distinct CDR3 sequences, approximately 4% of them singletons. Broader study findings: Contamination by abundant bulk-population clonotypes could be present in FACS-sorted repertoires.

The table lists this clonotype with many counts. Its antigen is still unknown. The sample here was PBMCs, taken 5 days after the yellow fever booster vaccination. The origin of this receptor is a man aged 18 to 35 who received the YFV17D yellow fever vaccine.

CDR3 bases: TGTGCCAGCAGCCGACAGGGGATTCAGCCCCAGCATTTT. The encoded protein is CASSRQGIQPQHF. V usage is TRBV13 and J usage is TRBJ1-5, with 8 bases lining up with TRBD1. The CDR3 is 13 amino acids. CDR1 and CDR2 from the germline V gene are PRHDT and FYEKMQ (reference sequence). V dropped 5 bases and J dropped 6; count of bases not matched to a gene: 3.